This is a list of T cell receptor beta chains from one sample in a study of OX40 agonist ivuxolimab in advanced cancers. Libraries were prepared by immunoSEQ multiplex PCR; TCRdb keeps only in-frame clonotypes and omits some of them. The table has around 100,000 clones, roughly 91% seen once. This specimen was CD4+ or CD8+ T cells sorted from blood, taken in a trial of the OX40 agonist ivuxolimab. These receptors all come from an adult with an advanced solid tumor such as melanoma, head and neck, liver or kidney cancer. Both conserved end residues are part of each CDR3. The order of the fields is J gene, D gene, clone size, V gene, CDR3 protein, CDR3 DNA. A D gene is named only where the DNA matches it firmly. A row's size may be missing; if present it is once, few, many or a size class.

J: TRBJ2-7
D: TRBD2
size: few
V: TRBV5-1
CDR3: CASRPAGDRSYEQYF
DNA: TGCGCCAGCAGGCCGGCGGGGGACCGCTCCTACGAGCAGTACTTC

J: TRBJ2-3
D: TRBD2
size: -
V: TRBV5-4
CDR3: CASSFRLAGSTDTQYF
DNA: TGTGCCAGCAGCTTTCGACTAGCGGGAAGCACAGATACGCAGTATTTT

J: TRBJ2-7
D: TRBD1
size: -
V: TRBV18
CDR3: CASSLTGGSYEQYF
DNA: TGTGCCAGCTCACTGACAGGGGGATCCTACGAGCAGTACTTC

J: TRBJ2-3
D: -
size: -
V: TRBV5-1
CDR3: CASQPGNTDTQYF
DNA: TGCGCCAGTCAACCGGGAAACACAGATACGCAGTATTTT

J: TRBJ2-3
D: TRBD1
size: -
V: TRBV6-6
CDR3: CASRVWDRGTDTQYF
DNA: TGTGCCAGCAGGGTTTGGGACAGGGGCACAGATACGCAGTATTTT

J: TRBJ1-3
D: -
size: -
V: TRBV6-6
CDR3: CASSPGGGNTIYF
DNA: TGTGCCAGCAGCCCAGGTGGGGGAAACACCATATATTTT

J: TRBJ2-6
D: TRBD2
size: once
V: TRBV6-4
CDR3: CASSDLRTSGPFNSSGANVLTF
DNA: TGTGCCAGCAGTGACTTGAGGACTAGCGGGCCTTTCAATAGCTCTGGGGCCAACGTCCTGACTTTC

J: TRBJ2-7
D: -
size: -
V: TRBV5-6
CDR3: CASSLAGASEAYEQYF
DNA: TGTGCCAGCAGCTTGGCCGGGGCTAGCGAGGCCTACGAGCAGTACTTC

J: TRBJ1-4
D: -
size: once
V: TRBV19
CDR3: CASSIGETNEKLFF
DNA: TGTGCCAGTAGTATAGGGGAGACTAATGAAAAACTGTTTTTT

J: TRBJ2-7
D: -
size: -
V: TRBV7-2
CDR3: CASSLKQGSYEQYF
DNA: TGTGCCAGCAGCTTAAAACAGGGCTCCTACGAGCAGTACTTC

J: TRBJ1-5
D: -
size: once
V: TRBV6-1
CDR3: CASADGGGQPQHF
DNA: TGTGCCAGCGCCGATGGAGGGGGACAGCCCCAGCATTTT

J: TRBJ2-7
D: -
size: -
V: TRBV7-8
CDR3: CASSRRRVYSHEQYF
DNA: TGTGCCAGCAGCCGCCGCCGGGTTTATTCCCACGAGCAGTACTTC

J: TRBJ2-1
D: TRBD2
size: -
V: TRBV7-3
CDR3: CASSWNSGSEQFF
DNA: TGTGCCAGCAGCTGGAATAGCGGGAGTGAGCAGTTCTTC

J: TRBJ2-7
D: TRBD1
size: -
V: TRBV30
CDR3: CAWSHRGWDHEQYF
DNA: TGTGCCTGGAGCCACAGGGGTTGGGACCACGAGCAGTACTTC

J: TRBJ2-5
D: TRBD2
size: -
V: TRBV27
CDR3: CASSFREGETQYF
DNA: TGTGCCAGCAGTTTCAGGGAGGGCGAGACCCAGTACTTC

J: TRBJ2-5
D: TRBD1
size: -
V: TRBV19
CDR3: CASSSTGAQETQYF
DNA: TGTGCCAGTAGTTCAACAGGGGCGCAAGAGACCCAGTACTTC

J: TRBJ1-1
D: -
size: -
V: TRBV7-3
CDR3: CASSLSGRGAFF
DNA: TGTGCCAGCAGCTTAAGCGGACGAGGAGCTTTCTTT

J: TRBJ1-2
D: -
size: -
V: TRBV6-5
CDR3: CASSYSSHLSLSGYTF
DNA: TGTGCCAGCAGTTACTCGTCACACCTTTCCTTGAGTGGCTACACCTTC

J: TRBJ2-4
D: -
size: -
V: TRBV30
CDR3: CAWAGQLAKNIQYF
DNA: TGTGCCTGGGCCGGACAGCTAGCCAAAAACATTCAGTACTTC

J: TRBJ2-7
D: -
size: -
V: TRBV5-1
CDR3: CASSLTGTTYEQYF
DNA: TGCGCCAGCAGCTTGACAGGGACGACCTACGAGCAGTACTTC

J: TRBJ2-7
D: TRBD2
size: -
V: TRBV28
CDR3: CASSSGASSGLYEQYF
DNA: TGTGCCAGCAGCTCCGGAGCAAGTAGCGGGCTCTACGAGCAGTACTTC

J: TRBJ2-7
D: -
size: -
V: TRBV4-1
CDR3: CASSQADRGKDEQYF
DNA: TGCGCCAGCAGCCAAGCGGACCGGGGAAAGGACGAGCAGTACTTC

J: TRBJ2-7
D: -
size: -
V: TRBV28
CDR3: CASSLVGPYEQYF
DNA: TGTGCCAGCAGTTTGGTAGGTCCCTACGAGCAGTACTTC

J: TRBJ1-1
D: -
size: -
V: TRBV7-3
CDR3: CASSSGHPNTEAFF
DNA: TGTGCCAGCAGCTCTGGACACCCGAACACTGAAGCTTTCTTT

J: TRBJ2-7
D: TRBD1
size: -
V: TRBV19
CDR3: CASSRDRGTYEQYF
DNA: TGTGCCAGTAGCCGGGACAGGGGGACCTACGAGCAGTACTTC

J: TRBJ1-2
D: -
size: -
V: TRBV6-4
CDR3: CASSPQDSAGGYTF
DNA: TGTGCCAGCAGTCCCCAGGACAGCGCAGGGGGCTACACCTTC

J: TRBJ2-7
D: TRBD2
size: -
V: TRBV5-1
CDR3: CASSTSGLDLYEQYF
DNA: TGCGCCAGCAGCACCTCGGGACTAGACCTCTACGAGCAGTACTTC

J: TRBJ2-2
D: -
size: -
V: TRBV25-1
CDR3: CASSELGTGELFF
DNA: TGTGCCAGCAGTGAATTGGGCACCGGGGAGCTGTTTTTT

J: TRBJ1-2
D: -
size: -
V: TRBV11-3
CDR3: CASSWGDYGYTF
DNA: TGTGCCAGCAGTTGGGGGGACTATGGCTACACCTTC

J: TRBJ2-1
D: -
size: -
V: TRBV7-2
CDR3: CASSPSGQRYYNEQFF
DNA: TGTGCCAGCAGCCCAAGTGGGCAAAGATACTACAATGAGCAGTTCTTC

J: TRBJ2-2
D: TRBD2
size: -
V: TRBV6-4
CDR3: CASSLAGNTGELFF
DNA: TGTGCCAGCAGTTTAGCGGGGAACACCGGGGAGCTGTTTTTT

J: TRBJ2-3
D: -
size: -
V: TRBV11-2
CDR3: CASSPTFGGTQYF
DNA: TGTGCCAGCAGCCCGACATTCGGAGGTACGCAGTATTTT

J: TRBJ1-1
D: -
size: -
V: TRBV5-1
CDR3: CASSSVNMNTEAFF
DNA: TGCGCCAGCAGCTCGGTAAATATGAACACTGAAGCTTTCTTT

J: TRBJ2-2
D: TRBD1
size: -
V: TRBV28
CDR3: CASHPPGQGNTGELFF
DNA: TGTGCCAGCCATCCTCCGGGACAGGGGAACACCGGGGAGCTGTTTTTT

J: TRBJ1-2
D: TRBD1
size: -
V: TRBV6-1
CDR3: CASSDRDREHGYTF
DNA: TGTGCCAGCAGTGACCGGGACAGGGAGCATGGCTACACCTTC

J: TRBJ1-1
D: -
size: -
V: TRBV5-1
CDR3: CASSFQDMNTEAFF
DNA: TGCGCCAGCAGCTTCCAGGATATGAACACTGAAGCTTTCTTT

J: TRBJ1-3
D: TRBD1
size: -
V: TRBV5-1
CDR3: CASSKTGAAGNTIYF
DNA: TGCGCCAGCAGCAAGACAGGGGCGGCTGGAAACACCATATATTTT

J: TRBJ2-1
D: -
size: once
V: TRBV19
CDR3: CASSRTRNNEQFF
DNA: TGTGCCAGTAGCCGGACCCGAAACAATGAGCAGTTCTTC

J: TRBJ1-5
D: -
size: -
V: TRBV7-6
CDR3: CASSSTGSYSNQPQHF
DNA: TGTGCCAGCAGTTCCACAGGGAGCTATAGCAATCAGCCCCAGCATTTT

J: TRBJ2-1
D: TRBD2
size: -
V: TRBV2
CDR3: CASSGTAIGGEQFF
DNA: TGTGCCAGCAGTGGTACCGCTATCGGGGGGGAGCAGTTCTTC

J: TRBJ1-5
D: TRBD1
size: -
V: TRBV28
CDR3: CATTSGQGPIPQHF
DNA: TGTGCCACCACTTCGGGACAGGGACCTATACCCCAGCATTTT

J: TRBJ1-1
D: -
size: -
V: TRBV6-1
CDR3: CASRTALNTEAFF
DNA: TGTGCCAGCCGGACAGCCCTGAACACTGAAGCTTTCTTT

J: TRBJ2-7
D: -
size: -
V: TRBV6-1
CDR3: CASRDRDGAYEQYF
DNA: TGTGCCAGCAGGGACCGGGACGGAGCCTACGAGCAGTACTTC

J: TRBJ2-1
D: -
size: -
V: TRBV7-2
CDR3: CASSPLGINSYNEQFF
DNA: TGTGCCAGCAGCCCCCTGGGCATAAACTCCTACAATGAGCAGTTCTTC

J: TRBJ1-2
D: -
size: -
V: TRBV29-1
CDR3: CSVEDGPKKYGYTF
DNA: TGCAGCGTTGAAGACGGTCCGAAGAAGTATGGCTACACCTTC

J: TRBJ2-4
D: TRBD1
size: -
V: TRBV2
CDR3: CASSVRQGYIIQYF
DNA: TGTGCCAGCAGTGTACGACAGGGGTATATCATTCAGTACTTC

J: TRBJ2-1
D: TRBD2
size: once
V: TRBV7-2
CDR3: CASSLTSGRGYEQFF
DNA: TGTGCCAGCAGCTTGACTAGCGGGAGAGGTTATGAGCAGTTCTTC